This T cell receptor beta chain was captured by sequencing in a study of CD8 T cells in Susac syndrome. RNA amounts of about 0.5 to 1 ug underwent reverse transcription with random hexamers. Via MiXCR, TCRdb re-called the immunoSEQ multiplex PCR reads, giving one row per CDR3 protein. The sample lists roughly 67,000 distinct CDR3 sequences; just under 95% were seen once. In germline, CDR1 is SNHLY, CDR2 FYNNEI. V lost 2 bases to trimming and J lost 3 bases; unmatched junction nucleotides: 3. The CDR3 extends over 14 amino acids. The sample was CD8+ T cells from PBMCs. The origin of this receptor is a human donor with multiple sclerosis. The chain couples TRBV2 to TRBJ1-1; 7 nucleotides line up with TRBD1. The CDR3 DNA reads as TGTGCCAGCAGTGAAAACAGGGGTTACACTGAAGCTTTCTTT. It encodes CASSENRGYTEAFF. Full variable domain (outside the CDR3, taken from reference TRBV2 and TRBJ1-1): EPEVTQTPSHQVTQMGQEVILRCVPISNHLYFYWYRQILGQKVEFLVSFYNNEISEKSEIFDDQFSVERPDGSNFTLKIRSTKLEDSAMYFCASSENRGYTEAFFGQGTRLTVV.